The T cell receptor (beta chain) under discussion was sequenced for a study of OX40 agonist ivuxolimab in advanced cancers. Study background: Every 2 weeks, patients received ivuxolimab intravenously, dosed at 0.01 to 10 mg/kg.

This CDR3 spans 16 amino acids. Trimming took 0 bases from V and 1 from J, leaving 12 bases between them. CDR1 and CDR2 from the germline V gene are SGHRS and YFSETQ. The repertoire was sequenced with immunoSEQ multiplex PCR; TCRdb's copy has only in-frame clones and lacks some. The sample shows 60,000 to 65,000 clones, about 85% of them seen only once. Here the sequenced sample was CD4+ or CD8+ T cells sorted from blood, taken in a trial of the OX40 agonist ivuxolimab. This rearrangement joins TRBV5-1 to TRBJ2-3; TRBD1 might be the D (5 bases). The sequence derives from an adult with an advanced solid tumor such as melanoma, head and neck, liver or kidney cancer. For the CDR3, the DNA is TGCGCCAGCAGCTTGGCCAGGGCAGGGCGCACAGATACGCAGTATTTT. Translating it yields CASSLARAGRTDTQYF.